Presented here are 29 T cell receptor beta chains from one specimen sequenced in a study of blood T cell repertoires in COVID-19. Libraries were prepared by immunoSEQ multiplex PCR; TCRdb keeps only in-frame clonotypes and omits some of them. The sample lists 230,000 or so clones; roughly 76% were seen once. The sequenced sample consisted of peripheral blood. The receptor set was obtained from a woman of 80 years or more with COVID-19, enrolled during active disease.

The chain recombines TRBV5-1 with TRBJ1-2, with 8 bases fitting TRBD1. The CDR3 is 14 amino acids. Germline assignment: CDR1 SGHRS and CDR2 YFSETQ. Trimming took 0 bases from V and 4 from J; bases not matched to a gene: 2. The CDR3 region has the DNA TGCGCCAGCAGCTTGGAGGACAGGGTCTATGGCTACACCTTC. It yields the protein CASSLEDRVYGYTF.

This chain uses TRBV5-1 with TRBJ1-1; possibly TRBD1 for D (6 bases). Looked up from germline, CDR1 is SGHRS and CDR2 is YFSETQ. This CDR3 comprises 15 residues. Trimming took off 0 bases at V and 4 bases at J, with 13 bases between the two ends. In DNA form, the CDR3 reads TGCGCCAGCAGCTTGGCGCGGGGGCTTGGCACTGAAGCTTTCTTT. Protein sequence: CASSLARGLGTEAFF.

This clone appeared once. V is TRBV10-3 and J is TRBJ1-6, with 8 bases aligning to TRBD1. The germline gives CDR1 ENHRY, CDR2 SYGVKD. CDR3 length equals 12 residues. The trim removed 8 bases at V and 7 bases at J, leaving 1 base unmatched. The CDR3 reads CAISGGNSPLHF. CDR3 coding DNA: TGTGCCATCTCAGGGGGCAATTCACCCCTCCACTTT.

With regard to this clone: Within the sample, other DNA sequences also encode this same CDR3. The CDR3 loop reads CASSLAPVRQYF. The CDR3 DNA sequence: TGTGCCAGCAGCTTAGCTCCGGTGCGGCAGTACTTC. The chain recombines TRBV11-2 with TRBJ2-7; D is undetermined. With 1 base removed from V and 9 bases from J, the gap between germline ends came to 10 bases. Germline V gives CDR1 SGHAT, CDR2 FQNNGV. The CDR3 sequence is 12 residues long.

This chain joins TRBV29-1 and TRBJ1-1; D remains unclear. Per germline, CDR1 SQVTM and CDR2 ANQGSEA. This CDR3 has 13 amino acids. V was trimmed by 4 bases and J by 0 bases, leaving 9 bases between them. The CDR3 is CSVARGMNTEAFF. CDR3 nucleotide sequence: TGCAGCGTTGCCCGAGGCATGAACACTGAAGCTTTCTTT.

The chain combines TRBV30 with TRBJ2-2; 12 bases are a match to TRBD2. This CDR3 is 17 amino acids long. V lost 2 bases to trimming and J lost 5 bases; unmatched junction nucleotides: 9. Per germline, CDR1 GTSNPN and CDR2 SVGIG (reference sequence). This CDR3 is CAWSRELAGGWTGELFF. CDR3 DNA: TGTGCCTGGAGTAGGGAACTAGCGGGAGGATGGACCGGGGAGCTGTTTTTT.

The rearrangement uses TRBV19 and TRBJ1-2, with TRBD1 identical over 10 bases. Looked up from germline, CDR1 is LNHDA and CDR2 is SQIVND (reference sequence). Unmatched junction bases numbered 8, after V lost 5 bases and J lost 8 bases. The CDR3 covers 14 residues. CDR3 loop: CASSGVGTGEGYTF. CDR3 coding DNA: TGTGCCAGTAGTGGAGTGGGGACAGGGGAAGGCTACACCTTC. Full variable domain (rest looked up from reference TRBV19 and TRBJ1-2): DGGITQSPKYLFRKEGQNVTLSCEQNLNHDAMYWYRQDPGQGLRLIYYSQIVNDFQKGDIAEGYSVSREKKESFPLTVTSAQKNPTAFYLCASSGVGTGEGYTFGSGTRLTVV.

The chain recombines TRBV5-1 with TRBJ2-1, with 8 bases identical to TRBD2. Trimming cost V 0 bases and J 6 bases; bases outside gene matches: 8. Germline V gives CDR1 SGHRS, CDR2 YFSETQ. The CDR3 is 16 residues long. The CDR3 loop is CASSLEGLAARNEQFF. The CDR3 bases are TGCGCCAGCAGCTTGGAAGGACTAGCAGCGCGCAATGAGCAGTTCTTC.

The CDR3 DNA reads as TGCAGCGTTGCAGGGGTGAAGAGCGACACCATATATTTT. Translated: CSVAGVKSDTIYF. The chain has TRBV29-1 and TRBJ1-3, with TRBD1 as a possible D gene (6 bases). The germline V and J ends were trimmed by 4 bases and 8 bases, with 15 bases remaining between them. Germline CDR1 is SQVTM and CDR2 is ANQGSEA. The CDR3 is 13 residues long.

The rearrangement uses TRBV7-2 and TRBJ1-1; D perhaps matches TRBD1 (5 bases). The V gene's germline CDR1 is SGHTA and CDR2 FQGNSA. The CDR3 covers 15 residues. Trimming shortened V by 3 bases and J by 0 bases, and 11 bases separated the two germline ends. The CDR3 nucleotides are TGTGCCAGCAGCTTCGGGGGACGAATGAACACTGAAGCTTTCTTT. The encoded protein is CASSFGGRMNTEAFF.

As to this clone: Other DNA sequences in this specimen translate into the identical CDR3. V and J are TRBV27 and TRBJ1-3; D ambiguous. The CDR3 extends over 14 amino acids. Germline V lookup: CDR1 MNHEY, CDR2 SMNVEV (reference sequence). Trimming shortened V by 3 bases and J by 1 base, and 7 bases separated the two germline ends. The CDR3 DNA follows: TGTGCCAGCAGTTTGCGAGGTTCTGGAAACACCATATATTTT. Its protein product is CASSLRGSGNTIYF.

The J gene is TRBJ2-5, the V gene TRBV6-2 or TRBV6-3; perhaps TRBD1 as D (6 bases). This CDR3 has 15 residues. V lost 8 bases and J lost 5, with 21 bases in between. Germline lookup yields CDR1 MNHEY and CDR2 SVGEGT. The DNA for the CDR3 is TGTGCCAGCCGCCTCAGGGGACGAGGGCAGGAGACCCAGTACTTC. Protein product: CASRLRGRGQETQYF.

This chain connects TRBV5-1 to TRBJ2-5; 7 bases fit TRBD1. CDR3 size: 15 residues. Germline V gene sequence: CDR1 SGHRS, CDR2 YFSETQ. Trimming took 0 bases from V and 5 from J; bases not matched to a gene: 7. The CDR3 loop reads CASSLVAGGGETQYF. CDR3 DNA sequence: TGCGCCAGCAGCTTGGTGGCAGGGGGTGGTGAGACCCAGTACTTC.

The gene calls are TRBV18 and TRBJ2-7; TRBD2 might be the D (5 bases). Germline CDR1 is KGHSH and CDR2 is LQKENI. The CDR3 loop spans 13 amino acids. V shed 4 bases and J shed 2 bases, with 9 bases lying between them. CDR3 DNA sequence: TGTGCCAGCTCACAAGCGGACCCCTACGAGCAGTACTTC. Translated, it gives CASSQADPYEQYF.

The CDR3 here is CASSRGDSFTDTQYF. The CDR3, as DNA: TGTGCCAGCAGCAGGGGGGACAGTTTCACAGATACGCAGTATTTT. The chain recombines TRBV7-2 with TRBJ2-3; tentative D call: TRBD1 (7 bases). This CDR3 spans 15 amino acids. CDR1 is SGHTA, CDR2 FQGNSA, per germline. Trimming stripped 5 bases from V and 2 bases from J, with 14 bases between.

The chain joins TRBV19 to TRBJ1-4; 7 bases match TRBD1. V trimming: 3 bases; J trimming: 4 bases; junction bases outside the gene matches: 5. The CDR3 totals 15 residues. In germline, CDR1 is LNHDA, CDR2 SQIVND (reference sequence). In DNA, the CDR3 is TGTGCCAGTAGTATGGAGGGGGCTCTTAATGAAAAACTGTTTTTT. This translates into CASSMEGALNEKLFF.

This chain links TRBV6-6 with TRBJ1-2; D ambiguous. In germline, CDR1 is MNHNY, CDR2 SVGAGI (reference sequence). The CDR3 extends over 13 amino acids. The germline V and J ends were trimmed by 6 bases and 8 bases, with 16 bases remaining between them. This CDR3 is CASSGLLGSGYTF. CDR3 DNA: TGTGCCAGCAGCGGACTGTTAGGATCCGGCTACACCTTC.

The chain is built from TRBV5-6 and TRBJ2-3; D perhaps matches TRBD1 (5 bases). Germline CDR1 is SGHDT and CDR2 is YYEEEE. V lost 6 bases to trimming and J lost 1 base, with 15 bases between them. CDR3 size: 15 residues. The CDR3 DNA is TGTGCCAGCATTAAATGGGTAGGGGGCACAGATACGCAGTATTTT. As protein: CASIKWVGGTDTQYF.

The chain is built from TRBV29-1 and TRBJ2-1, with a weak D call TRBD1 (6 bases). This CDR3 has 15 residues. V gave up 5 bases and J gave up 7 bases, with 21 bases separating them. The germline gives CDR1 SQVTM, CDR2 ANQGSEA. The CDR3 region is CSVLDPGTNRNEQFF. In DNA, the CDR3 is TGCAGCGTTCTCGATCCCGGGACAAATAGGAATGAGCAGTTCTTC.

The chain recombines TRBV27 with TRBJ2-1, with 9 bases fitting TRBD1. V dropped 5 bases and J dropped 7; count of bases not matched to a gene: 15. The germline V gene has CDR1 MNHEY and CDR2 SMNVEV (reference sequence). The CDR3 sequence is 17 residues long. The DNA of the CDR3 is TGTGCCAGCAGTCCACTCCTCGGACAGGGGAGTTGGAATGAGCAGTTCTTC. It specifies CASSPLLGQGSWNEQFF.

This chain joins TRBV4-2 and TRBJ2-7; D is unclear. From germline, CDR1 is LGHNA and CDR2 YNFKEQ. V lost 1 base and J lost 7, with 8 bases in between. The CDR3 sequence is 12 residues long. DNA for the CDR3: TGTGCCAGCAGCCAAGGGCGGTGGGAGCAGTACTTC. The encoded protein is CASSQGRWEQYF.

The rearrangement uses TRBV28 and TRBJ2-3; a weak D match, TRBD2 (6 bases). V was trimmed by 3 bases and J by 8 bases, leaving 24 bases between them. This CDR3 region has 17 residues. Germline CDR1 is MDHEN and CDR2 is SYDVKM. For the CDR3, the DNA is TGTGCCAGCAGTTTCTCCCTGCCTAGCGCCACCCAGGGTACGCAGTATTTT. This gives the protein CASSFSLPSATQGTQYF.

This chain links TRBV19 with TRBJ1-4; TRBD1 agrees at 8 bases. Unmatched junction bases numbered 10, after V lost 6 bases and J lost 4 bases. Germline V lookup: CDR1 LNHDA, CDR2 SQIVND (reference sequence). The CDR3 consists of 16 residues. The CDR3 nucleotides read TGTGCCAGTAGAGCCCAAAGGACAGGGCTTAATGAAAAACTGTTTTTT. Protein product: CASRAQRTGLNEKLFF.

The CDR3 region is CATSRHTGRTDRFF. The CDR3 DNA reads TGTGCCACCAGCAGGCATACCGGGAGGACTGATCGTTTCTTT. J is TRBJ1-1 and V is TRBV15; D gene ambiguous. The CDR3 runs to 14 residues. Trimming removed 3 bases at V and 13 bases at J, with 21 bases between. Per the germline V gene, CDR1 is LNHNV and CDR2 is YYDKDF (reference sequence).

This chain connects TRBV2 to TRBJ1-4, with 7 bases fitting TRBD1. V trimming: 4 bases; J trimming: 7 bases; junction bases outside the gene matches: 9. The CDR3 consists of 15 residues. Germline CDR1 and CDR2: SNHLY and FYNNEI. The CDR3, as DNA: TGTGCCAGCAGTGCACAGACAGCAGGGGGTGAAAAACTGTTTTTT. Encoded protein: CASSAQTAGGEKLFF.

The V gene is TRBV7-3, the J gene TRBJ1-2; 8 positions match TRBD1. The CDR3 sequence is 13 residues long. CDR1 and CDR2 (germline): SGHTA, FQGTGA. With V trimmed by 5 bases and J by 7 bases, 6 bases remained unmatched. In DNA form, the CDR3 reads TGTGCCAGCAGCCCCGGACAGGGTAGTGGCTACACCTTC. Its protein is CASSPGQGSGYTF. The variable domain in full, completed from reference TRBV7-3 and TRBJ1-2, reads GAGVSQTPSNKVTEKGKYVELRCDPISGHTALYWYRQSLGQGPEFLIYFQGTGAADDSGLPNDRFFAVRPEGSVSTLKIQRTERGDSAVYLCASSPGQGSGYTFGSGTRLTVV.

The chain links TRBV29-1 to TRBJ1-1; unclear D gene. CDR3 size: 10 residues. CDR1 SQVTM and CDR2 ANQGSEA come from the germline V gene. Trimming took off 3 bases at V and 7 bases at J, with 6 bases between the two ends. This CDR3 reads CSVEYFEAFF. CDR3 bases: TGCAGCGTTGAGTACTTTGAAGCTTTCTTT. Full variable domain (remainder filled in from reference TRBV29-1 and TRBJ1-1): SAVISQKPSRDICQRGTSLTIQCQVDSQVTMMFWYRQQPGQSLTLIATANQGSEATYESGFVIDKFPISRPNLTFSTLTVSNMSPEDSSIYLCSVEYFEAFFGQGTRLTVV.

This clone was seen a single time. The chain has TRBV18 and TRBJ2-7; the match to TRBD2 covers 7 bases. The CDR3 is 14 residues long. The ends lost 6 bases at V and 0 bases at J; junction bases unmatched: 5. From germline, CDR1 is KGHSH and CDR2 LQKENI. The CDR3 loop is CASSAGGSSYEQYF. In nucleotides, the CDR3 is TGTGCCAGCTCCGCCGGGGGGTCCTCCTACGAGCAGTACTTC.

The chain combines TRBV25-1 with TRBJ1-1; possible D gene TRBD1, 5 bases. Germline V lookup: CDR1 MGHDK, CDR2 SYGVNS. There are 16 residues in the CDR3. Trimming left V 2 bases short and J 0 bases short, with 13 bases between. The CDR3, as DNA: TGTGCCAGCAGTGAAACCGGGGGAGCCGTGAACACTGAAGCTTTCTTT. Its translation is CASSETGGAVNTEAFF.